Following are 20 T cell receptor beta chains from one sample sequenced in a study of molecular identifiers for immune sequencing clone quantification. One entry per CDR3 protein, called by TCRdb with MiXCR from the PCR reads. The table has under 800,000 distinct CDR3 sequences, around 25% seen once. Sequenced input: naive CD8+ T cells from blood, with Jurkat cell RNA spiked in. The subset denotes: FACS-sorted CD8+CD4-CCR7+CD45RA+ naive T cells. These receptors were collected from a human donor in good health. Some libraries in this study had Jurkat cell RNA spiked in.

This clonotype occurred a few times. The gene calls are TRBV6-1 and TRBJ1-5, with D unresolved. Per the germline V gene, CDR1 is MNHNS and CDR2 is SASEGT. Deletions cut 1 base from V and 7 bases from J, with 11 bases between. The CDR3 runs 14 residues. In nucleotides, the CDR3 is TGTGCCAGCAGTGAAGATCACCACTGGCAGCCCCAGCATTTT. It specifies CASSEDHHWQPQHF.

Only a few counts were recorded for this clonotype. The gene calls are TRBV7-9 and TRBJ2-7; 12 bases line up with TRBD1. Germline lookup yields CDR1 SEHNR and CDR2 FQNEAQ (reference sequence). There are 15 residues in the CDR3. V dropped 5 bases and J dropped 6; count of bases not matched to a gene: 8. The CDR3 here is CASSVVAGQGAEQYF. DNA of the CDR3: TGTGCCAGCAGCGTAGTCGCGGGACAGGGGGCCGAGCAGTACTTC. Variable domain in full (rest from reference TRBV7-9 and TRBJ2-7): DTGVSQNPRHKITKRGQNVTFRCDPISEHNRLYWYRQTLGQGPEFLTYFQNEAQLEKSRLLSDRFSAERPKGSFSTLEIQRTEQGDSAMYLCASSVVAGQGAEQYFGPGTRLTVT.

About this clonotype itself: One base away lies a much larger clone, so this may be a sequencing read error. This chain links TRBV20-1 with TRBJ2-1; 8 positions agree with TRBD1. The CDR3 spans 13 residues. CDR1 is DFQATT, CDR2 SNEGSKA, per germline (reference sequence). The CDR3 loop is CSADRGVINEQLF. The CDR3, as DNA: TGCAGTGCTGACAGGGGAGTGATCAATGAGCAGCTCTTC.

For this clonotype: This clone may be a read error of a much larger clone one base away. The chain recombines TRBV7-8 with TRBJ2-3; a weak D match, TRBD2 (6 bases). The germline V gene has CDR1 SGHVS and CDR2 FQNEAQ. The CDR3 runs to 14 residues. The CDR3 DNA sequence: TGTGCCAACAGCCCCGGACTACTGAAAGATACGCAGTATTTT. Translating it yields CANSPGLLKDTQYF.

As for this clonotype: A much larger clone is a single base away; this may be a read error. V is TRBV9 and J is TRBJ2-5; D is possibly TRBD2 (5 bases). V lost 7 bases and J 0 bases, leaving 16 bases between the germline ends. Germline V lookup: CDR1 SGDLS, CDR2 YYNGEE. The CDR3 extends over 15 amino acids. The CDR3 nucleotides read TGTGCCAGCGGCCCTCACGGGGAGTACCAAGAGACCCAGTACTTC. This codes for CASGPHGEYQETQYF.

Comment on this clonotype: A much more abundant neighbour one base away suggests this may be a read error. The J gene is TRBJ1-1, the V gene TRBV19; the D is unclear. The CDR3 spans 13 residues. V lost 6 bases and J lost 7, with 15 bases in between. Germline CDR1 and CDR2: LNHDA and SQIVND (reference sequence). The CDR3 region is CASRRNHGNEAFF. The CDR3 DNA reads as TGTGCCAGTAGACGGAACCACGGGAATGAAGCTTTCTTT.

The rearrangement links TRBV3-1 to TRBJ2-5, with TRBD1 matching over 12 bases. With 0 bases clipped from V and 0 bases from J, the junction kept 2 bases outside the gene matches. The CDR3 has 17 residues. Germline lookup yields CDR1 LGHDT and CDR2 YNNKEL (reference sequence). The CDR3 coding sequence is TGTGCCAGCAGCCAAGAGGGACAGGGGGCCAACCAAGAGACCCAGTACTTC. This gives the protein CASSQEGQGANQETQYF.

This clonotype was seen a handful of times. This CDR3 reads CATTIGTGTYEQYF. The CDR3 DNA sequence: TGTGCCACCACTATCGGGACAGGAACCTACGAGCAGTACTTC. The gene calls are TRBV19 and TRBJ2-7; 8 positions match TRBD1. CDR1 LNHDA and CDR2 SQIVND come from the germline V gene (reference sequence). The CDR3 totals 14 residues. V shed 10 bases and J 2 bases; nucleotides not matched to a gene: 10.

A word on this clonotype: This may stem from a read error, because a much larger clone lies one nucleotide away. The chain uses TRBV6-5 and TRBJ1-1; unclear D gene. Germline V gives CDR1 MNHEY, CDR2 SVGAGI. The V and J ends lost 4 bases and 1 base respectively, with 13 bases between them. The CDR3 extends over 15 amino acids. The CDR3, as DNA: TGTGCCAGCAGTTCTCTGGCCGGTCCGAACACTGAAGCTTTCTTT. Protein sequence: CASSSLAGPNTEAFF.

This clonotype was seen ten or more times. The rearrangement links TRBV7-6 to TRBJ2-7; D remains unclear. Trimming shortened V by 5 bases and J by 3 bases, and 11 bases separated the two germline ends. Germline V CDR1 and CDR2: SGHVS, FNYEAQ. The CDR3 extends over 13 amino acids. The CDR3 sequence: CASSQSEYYEQYF. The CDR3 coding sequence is TGTGCCAGCAGCCAATCAGAGTACTACGAGCAGTACTTC.

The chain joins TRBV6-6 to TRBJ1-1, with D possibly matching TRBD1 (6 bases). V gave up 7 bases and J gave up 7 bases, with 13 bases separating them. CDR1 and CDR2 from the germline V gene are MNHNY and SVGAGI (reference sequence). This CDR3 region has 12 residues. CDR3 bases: TGTGCCAGCATTGGGGAGGGGGTTGAAGCTTTCTTT. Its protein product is CASIGEGVEAFF.

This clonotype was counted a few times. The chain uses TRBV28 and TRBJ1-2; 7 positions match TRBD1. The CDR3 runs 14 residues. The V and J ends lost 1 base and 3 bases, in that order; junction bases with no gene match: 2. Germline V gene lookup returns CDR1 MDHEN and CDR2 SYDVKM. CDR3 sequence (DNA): TGTGCCAGCAGTTTATTAGACAGGGACTATGGCTACACCTTC. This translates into CASSLLDRDYGYTF.

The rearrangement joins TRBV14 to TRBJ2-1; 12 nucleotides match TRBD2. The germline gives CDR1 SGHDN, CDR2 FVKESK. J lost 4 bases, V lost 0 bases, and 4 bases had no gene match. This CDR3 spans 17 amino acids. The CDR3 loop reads CASSQEGLAGFYNEQFF. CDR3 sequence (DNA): TGTGCCAGCAGCCAAGAGGGACTAGCGGGTTTTTACAATGAGCAGTTCTTC.

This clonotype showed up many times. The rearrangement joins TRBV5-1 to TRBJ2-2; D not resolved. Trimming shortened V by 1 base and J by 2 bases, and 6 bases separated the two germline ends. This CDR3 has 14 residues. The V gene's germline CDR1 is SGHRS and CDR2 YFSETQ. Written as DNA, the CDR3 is TGCGCCAGCAGCTTGACACCTAACACCGGGGAGCTGTTTTTT. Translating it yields CASSLTPNTGELFF.

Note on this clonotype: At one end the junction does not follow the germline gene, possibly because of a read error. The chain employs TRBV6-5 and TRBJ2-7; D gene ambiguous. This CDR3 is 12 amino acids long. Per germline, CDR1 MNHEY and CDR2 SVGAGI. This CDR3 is CARSPSSYEQYF. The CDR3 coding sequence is TGTGCCCGCAGTCCATCTTCCTACGAGCAGTACTTC.

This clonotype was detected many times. CDR3 nucleotides: TGTGCCAGCAGCGCAGGACTAGATGGCATTCAGTACTTC. It specifies CASSAGLDGIQYF. The V gene is TRBV11-2, the J gene TRBJ2-4, with TRBD2 matching 7 bases. Germline assignment: CDR1 SGHAT and CDR2 FQNNGV. Unmatched junction bases numbered 7, after V lost 5 bases and J lost 9 bases. The CDR3 has 13 residues.

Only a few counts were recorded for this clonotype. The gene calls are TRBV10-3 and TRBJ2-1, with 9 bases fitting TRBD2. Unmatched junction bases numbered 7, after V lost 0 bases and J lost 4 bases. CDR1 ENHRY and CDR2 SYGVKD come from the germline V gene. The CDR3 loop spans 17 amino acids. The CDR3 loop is CAISESLAGVRYNEQFF. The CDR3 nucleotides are TGTGCCATCAGTGAGTCTTTAGCGGGAGTAAGGTACAATGAGCAGTTCTTC.

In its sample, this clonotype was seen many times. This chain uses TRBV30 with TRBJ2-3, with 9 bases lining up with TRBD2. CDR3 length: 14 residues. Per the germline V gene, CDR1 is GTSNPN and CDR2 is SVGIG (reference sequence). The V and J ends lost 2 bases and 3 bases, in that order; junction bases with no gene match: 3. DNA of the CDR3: TGTGCCTGGAGTTCTAGCGGGGTAACAGATACGCAGTATTTT. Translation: CAWSSSGVTDTQYF.

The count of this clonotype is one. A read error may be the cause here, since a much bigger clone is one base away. CDR3 coding DNA: TGCAATGTTAGCCCGAGGGGACAGTACACCGGGGAGCTGTTTTTT. Encoded protein: CNVSPRGQYTGELFF. The V call is TRBV20-1, the J call TRBJ2-2, with TRBD1 matching over 7 bases. The CDR3 sequence is 15 residues long. From germline, CDR1 is DFQATT and CDR2 SNEGSKA (reference sequence).

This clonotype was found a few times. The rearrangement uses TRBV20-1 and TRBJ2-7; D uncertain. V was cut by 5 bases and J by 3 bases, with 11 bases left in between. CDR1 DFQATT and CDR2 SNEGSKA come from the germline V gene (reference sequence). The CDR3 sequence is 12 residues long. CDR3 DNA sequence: TGCAGTGCTGACCTTAGAGGCTACGAGCAGTACTTC. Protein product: CSADLRGYEQYF.